The 27 T cell receptor beta chains listed next were all sequenced from one sample in a study of regulatory T cells in long-lasting Graves disease. Time point of the sample: newly diagnosed GD, antithyroid drugs for less than 3 months. The TCR library used RNA extracted from PBMCs. With iRepertoire HTBI primers and Arm-PCR of CDR3 regions, TCR beta libraries were built. MiXCR, run by TCRdb on the multiplex PCR reads, gives a single entry per CDR3 protein. Of fewer than 650,000 distinct CDR3 sequences in the sample, around 16% were seen once. Another study also made use of these data, one on T cells in Graves' hyperthyroidism and ophthalmopathy.

Here the sequenced sample was peripheral blood mononuclear cells (PBMCs), taken at new diagnosis, from a patient treated with antithyroid drugs. These receptors came from a man between 18 and 35 years old with Graves disease.

This clonotype appeared many times. The chain links TRBV30 to TRBJ1-2; D is unclear. The germline gives CDR1 GTSNPN, CDR2 SVGIG (reference sequence). V dropped 0 bases and J dropped 6 bases, with 11 bases sitting between them. The CDR3 totals 13 residues. The CDR3 region is CAWSVAHQNGYTF. The CDR3 DNA follows: TGTGCCTGGAGTGTAGCTCACCAAAATGGCTACACCTTC.

There are many counts of this clonotype. The rearrangement uses TRBV2 and TRBJ1-2; D is ambiguous. This CDR3 contains 13 residues. Between the trimmed V and J ends, which lost 8 bases and 0 bases, there was a span of 10 bases. The V gene's germline CDR1 is SNHLY and CDR2 FYNNEI. The CDR3 spells CASLTRTNYGYTF. In nucleotides, the CDR3 is TGTGCCAGCTTAACCCGAACTAACTATGGCTACACCTTC.

This clonotype has ten or more counts. V and J are TRBV27 and TRBJ2-7, with 11 bases identical to TRBD2. The junction had 6 bases not matched to a gene; V was cut back by 5 bases and J by 3 bases. Germline CDR1 is MNHEY and CDR2 is SMNVEV (reference sequence). The CDR3 has 15 amino acids. CDR3 coding DNA: TGTGCCAGCAGTCCGCGCGGGACTAGCGGCTACGAGCAGTACTTC. This encodes CASSPRGTSGYEQYF.

With regard to this clonotype: With a much larger clone just one base away, this may be a read error. The chain joins TRBV20-1 to TRBJ1-1; D is unclear. The CDR3 loop spans 14 amino acids. CDR1 and CDR2 from the germline V gene are DFQATT and SNEGSKA (reference sequence). Trimming took 4 bases from V and 2 from J, leaving 14 bases between them. The CDR3 DNA sequence: TGCAGTGCTAAACCGGGAGCCATTAACACTGAAGCTTTCTTT. Amino acid sequence: CSAKPGAINTEAFF.

This clonotype has at least ten counts. This chain joins TRBV12-3 or TRBV12-4 and TRBJ1-5; D gene uncertain. The CDR3 spans 15 residues. V was shortened by 6 bases and J by 7 bases, with 19 bases between the two germline ends. The chain's CDR3 is CASSPTASGVQPQHF. The DNA for the CDR3 is TGTGCCAGCAGCCCAACCGCGAGTGGGGTACAGCCCCAGCATTTT.

The chain couples TRBV9 to TRBJ1-3; D may be TRBD1 (6 bases). The V gene lost 5 bases and the J gene lost 0 bases, with 18 bases spanning the gap. The CDR3 consists of 17 residues. The germline V gene has CDR1 SGDLS and CDR2 YYNGEE. CDR3 sequence reads: CASSHPAGGVSGNTIYF. CDR3 DNA sequence: TGTGCCAGCAGTCATCCGGCCGGGGGCGTCTCTGGAAACACCATATATTTT.

This clonotype was detected ten times or more. This chain links TRBV27 with TRBJ2-7, with TRBD2 matching over 12 bases. Trimming cost V 5 bases and J 3 bases; bases outside gene matches: 8. The CDR3 runs to 16 residues. The germline V gene encodes CDR1 MNHEY and CDR2 SMNVEV (reference sequence). DNA of the CDR3: TGTGCCAGCAGTCCATTCCCGACTAGCGGGGGCTACGAGCAGTACTTC. It translates to CASSPFPTSGGYEQYF.

This rearrangement joins TRBV28 to TRBJ2-1; 7 nucleotides line up with TRBD2. Germline CDR1 MDHEN, CDR2 SYDVKM. The CDR3 sequence is 13 residues long. V shed 11 bases, J shed 1 base, and the junction held 5 bases outside the gene matches. In DNA form, the CDR3 reads TGTGCCGCCGGGGGGTATTCCTACAATGAGCAGTTCTTC. This encodes CAAGGYSYNEQFF. The whole variable domain, remainder taken from reference TRBV28 and TRBJ2-1, is DVKVTQSSRYLVKRTGEKVFLECVQDMDHENMFWYRQDPGLGLRLIYFSYDVKMKEKGDIPEGYSVSREKKERFSLILESASTNQTSMYLCAAGGYSYNEQFFGPGTRLTVL.

Concerning this clonotype itself: Given a much more abundant clone one base away, this may be a read error. The rearrangement links TRBV7-8 to TRBJ2-7; possible D gene TRBD1, 6 bases. The CDR3 is 14 residues long. V dropped 1 base and J dropped 5 bases, with 12 bases sitting between them. From germline, CDR1 is SGHVS and CDR2 FQNEAQ. The CDR3 spells CASSLVNRAHEQYF. The DNA of the CDR3 is TGTGCCAGCAGCTTAGTAAACAGGGCCCACGAGCAGTACTTC.

This clonotype was recorded many times. The chain is built from TRBV3-1 and TRBJ2-5, with D uncertain. There are 14 residues in the CDR3. Per germline, CDR1 LGHDT and CDR2 YNNKEL (reference sequence). V was cut by 1 base and J by 5 bases, with 11 bases left in between. CDR3 region: CASSQVNGRETQYF. CDR3 DNA: TGTGCCAGCAGCCAAGTGAATGGGCGTGAGACCCAGTACTTC.

This clonotype was recorded at least ten times. The chain combines TRBV7-3 with TRBJ1-1, with D maybe TRBD1 (5 bases). Germline assignment: CDR1 SGHTA and CDR2 FQGTGA. Trimming removed 5 bases at V and 7 bases at J, with 11 bases between. CDR3 length equals 12 residues. The CDR3 region has the DNA TGTGCCAGCAGCCTGGGGGGGAATGAAGCTTTCTTT. Its translation is CASSLGGNEAFF.

In this sample, this clonotype turned up many times. This chain uses TRBV11-1 with TRBJ2-5, with 7 bases lining up with TRBD1. Germline V lookup: CDR1 SGHAT, CDR2 FQDESV (reference sequence). CDR3 size: 16 residues. After removal of 5 bases from V and 1 base from J, the junction contained 10 bases not matched to a gene. The CDR3: CASSPHGRGFQETQYF. The DNA of the CDR3 is TGTGCCAGCAGCCCTCATGGCAGGGGGTTCCAAGAGACCCAGTACTTC.

This clonotype was seen repeatedly, ten times or more. The CDR3 DNA follows: TGCAGTGCTATTATGGGAGTTGGTGATGAGCAGTTCTTC. It codes for CSAIMGVGDEQFF. V is TRBV20-1 and J is TRBJ2-1; D is possibly TRBD2 (5 bases). V was pared by 4 bases and J by 8 bases, with 15 bases between. This CDR3 is built from 13 residues. Germline CDR1 DFQATT, CDR2 SNEGSKA (reference sequence).

This clonotype has ten or more counts. The chain carries TRBV2 and TRBJ1-2, with D maybe TRBD1 (6 bases). This CDR3 region has 15 residues. Germline CDR1 SNHLY, CDR2 FYNNEI. Trimming took off 1 base at V and 8 bases at J, with 17 bases between the two ends. The CDR3 nucleotides are TGTGCCAGCAGTGAAGTAGGAGGGGGGCGGTTAGGCTACACCTTC. Translated: CASSEVGGGRLGYTF.

This clonotype was observed a few times. The J gene is TRBJ1-1, the V gene TRBV5-1; D not certain. Between the trimmed V and J ends, which lost 4 bases and 0 bases, there was a span of 13 bases. This CDR3 comprises 15 residues. Germline V lookup: CDR1 SGHRS, CDR2 YFSETQ. Here the CDR3 reads CASSPWGALNTEAFF. The CDR3 nucleotides read TGCGCCAGCAGCCCCTGGGGAGCTCTGAACACTGAAGCTTTCTTT.

The chain combines TRBV5-5 with TRBJ2-1; D is perhaps TRBD2 (6 bases). Germline CDR1 reads SGHKS; CDR2 reads YYEKEE (reference sequence). V shed 4 bases and J shed 1 base, with 15 bases lying between them. The CDR3 has 16 residues. The CDR3 DNA follows: TGTGCCAGCAGCCCCACCCCCGCGGGATCCTACAATGAGCAGTTCTTC. Its translation: CASSPTPAGSYNEQFF.

The chain uses TRBV12-5 and TRBJ2-7; 7 nucleotides agree with TRBD2. The CDR3 covers 15 residues. Germline V gene lookup returns CDR1 LGHNT and CDR2 FRNRAP. J was trimmed by 1 base and V by 1 base; bases with no gene match: 4. The CDR3 loop is CASGLARGSSYEQYF. The CDR3, as DNA: TGTGCTAGTGGTTTGGCCCGCGGGAGTTCCTACGAGCAGTACTTC. Using reference TRBV12-5 and TRBJ2-7 for the parts outside the CDR3, the full variable domain is DARVTQTPRHKVTEMGQEVTMRCQPILGHNTVFWYRQTMMQGLELLAYFRNRAPLDDSGMPKDRFSAEMPDATLATLKIQPSEPRDSAVYFCASGLARGSSYEQYFGPGTRLTVT.

This clonotype showed up many times. The chain joins TRBV11-2 to TRBJ2-5; a possible D gene is TRBD1 (7 bases). Trimming stripped 2 bases from V and 0 bases from J, with 16 bases between. The CDR3 runs 17 residues. The germline V gene encodes CDR1 SGHAT and CDR2 FQNNGV. In DNA, the CDR3 is TGTGCCAGCAGCTTACAGGGGGGACATGGGAACCAAGAGACCCAGTACTTC. Translated: CASSLQGGHGNQETQYF.

The chain combines TRBV30 with TRBJ2-1; a weak D match, TRBD1 (5 bases). The V end was cut by 2 bases, the J end by 1 base, with 6 bases between. CDR1 and CDR2 from the germline V gene are GTSNPN and SVGIG (reference sequence). The CDR3 is 13 amino acids. Here the CDR3 reads CAWSRQSYNEQFF. The CDR3 bases are TGTGCCTGGAGTAGACAGTCCTACAATGAGCAGTTCTTC.

This clonotype has ten or more counts. The chain employs TRBV28 and TRBJ1-1; the D gene is possibly TRBD1 (5 bases). V lost 2 bases to trimming and J lost 1 base, with 11 bases between them. Germline CDR1 MDHEN, CDR2 SYDVKM. The CDR3 totals 15 residues. The CDR3 coding sequence is TGTGCCAGCAGTTTACCAGGGTCGACGAACACTGAAGCTTTCTTT. This encodes CASSLPGSTNTEAFF.

This chain connects TRBV16 to TRBJ1-5; weak D call: TRBD1 (6 bases). Between the trimmed V and J ends, which lost 2 bases and 2 bases, there was a span of 13 bases. The germline gives CDR1 KGHSY, CDR2 FQNENV. The CDR3 extends over 16 amino acids. In DNA, the CDR3 is TGTGCCAGCAGCCAAAAGAAGGGGGAGGGCAATCAGCCCCAGCATTTT. Encoded protein: CASSQKKGEGNQPQHF.

The chain employs TRBV10-2 and TRBJ1-4, with D hard to call. This CDR3 has 14 amino acids. Deletions cut 8 bases from V and 7 bases from J, with 17 bases between. In germline, CDR1 is WSHSY, CDR2 SAAADI. This CDR3 reads CASAPFEVSEKLFF. The CDR3 bases are TGCGCCAGCGCCCCTTTCGAGGTCTCTGAAAAACTGTTTTTT.

This clonotype was picked up many times. The chain combines TRBV12-3 or TRBV12-4 with TRBJ1-1; D gene ambiguous. The V end was cut by 1 base, the J end by 1 base, with 10 bases between. This CDR3 spans 15 amino acids. The CDR3 reads CASSLGGGRNTEAFF. CDR3 bases: TGTGCCAGCAGTTTAGGCGGCGGGAGGAACACTGAAGCTTTCTTT.

This clonotype was seen many times. The chain combines TRBV18 with TRBJ2-5; D is possibly TRBD1 or TRBD2 (5 bases each). Trimming removed 3 bases from V and 2 bases from J, with 10 bases in between. The V gene's germline CDR1 is KGHSH and CDR2 LQKENI. The CDR3 has 14 residues. The CDR3 region is CASSPRDGQETQYF. CDR3 sequence (DNA): TGTGCCAGCTCACCCAGGGACGGACAAGAGACCCAGTACTTC.

This rearrangement joins TRBV4-1 to TRBJ2-1; 9 bases are shared with TRBD2. With V trimmed by 1 base and J by 5 bases, 6 bases remained unmatched. CDR1 MGHRA and CDR2 YSYEKL come from the germline V gene. The CDR3 spans 16 residues. CDR3 DNA sequence: TGCGCCAGCAGCCAAGCGGGCGGGAGGGCCAACAATGAGCAGTTCTTC. This sequence encodes CASSQAGGRANNEQFF.

The sample holds many counts of this clonotype. The rearrangement joins TRBV28 to TRBJ1-2; D gene uncertain. Trimming took off 3 bases at V and 8 bases at J, with 16 bases between the two ends. Germline CDR1 reads MDHEN; CDR2 reads SYDVKM. The CDR3 consists of 14 residues. CDR3 region: CASSFRGLNGGYTF. DNA of the CDR3: TGTGCCAGCAGTTTCCGTGGTTTGAATGGCGGCTACACCTTC.

V and J are TRBV27 and TRBJ2-1; TRBD2 matches 14 bases. After removal of 6 bases from V and 8 bases from J, the junction contained 6 bases not matched to a gene. This CDR3 has 15 residues. The germline gives CDR1 MNHEY, CDR2 SMNVEV (reference sequence). CDR3 in amino acids: CASSRLAGGFDEQFF. DNA for the CDR3: TGTGCCAGCAGCCGACTAGCGGGAGGGTTCGATGAGCAGTTCTTC.